This T cell receptor (beta chain) was found in a study of response to subunit inactivated influenza vaccine. Broader study findings: After each seasonal influenza vaccination, few new T cells are recruited, the authors suggested.

TCRdb re-called the RT-PCR reads with MiXCR, one entry per CDR3 protein. The sample consists of roughly 710,000 distinct CDR3 sequences, 14% of them appearing once. This clonotype was counted only a few times. Its antigen is not identified. This CDR3 has 15 amino acids. Trimming removed 1 base at V and 4 bases at J, with 13 bases between. The sample was PBMCs from blood, taken about 14 days before vaccination. This clonotype originated in a man aged 45 to 65 who received an inactivated influenza vaccine. The chain recombines TRBV12-3 or TRBV12-4 with TRBJ2-5; no clear D gene. The DNA for the CDR3 is TGTGCCAGCAGTTTAGGCCACCAAGGGTCAGAGACCCAGTACTTC. It yields the protein CASSLGHQGSETQYF.